The TCR beta chain described here comes from a study of identical twins. Findings of the study overall: Excess sharing between twins was weaker in beta out-of-frame sequences. Some out-of-frame alpha sequences were shared by twins, and these showed excess low generation probability.

TCRdb called the 5' RACE reads again in MiXCR, with one record for every CDR3 protein. The table lists approximately 280,000 distinct CDR3 sequences, under 9.5% of them singletons. This clonotype was counted between two and nine times. Its antigen is undetermined. There are 14 residues in the CDR3. The germline CDR1 and CDR2 sequences are LNHDA and SQIVND (reference sequence). Trimming removed 4 bases at V and 2 bases at J, with 12 bases between. This sample also belongs to another study, concerning yellow fever vaccine responses in identical twins.

This sequence was found in a young woman in good health. The genes are TRBV19 and TRBJ2-7; D is possibly TRBD1 (6 bases). Sequenced: memory (CD45RO+) T cells sorted from blood. The CDR3 loop is CASSRQEPPYEQYF. CDR3 DNA: TGTGCCAGTAGTAGACAGGAACCCCCCTACGAGCAGTACTTC.